The clone carrying this T cell receptor beta chain was seen more than once but under ten times. What it binds is unknown. This CDR3 region has 16 residues. V shed 3 bases and J shed 0 bases, with 11 bases lying between them. Germline assignment: CDR1 LGHNA and CDR2 YSLEER. Culturing for 10 to 11 days preceded CD4+ T cell isolation. As their vaccination, participants received two doses of either BNT162b2 or mRNA-1273. None of the vaccinated had previously contracted SARS-CoV-2, and their nucleocapsid antibodies tested negative. The sample originates from a study of vaccination effects on CD4 cells after COVID-19. Assay used: immunoSEQ multiplex PCR; TCRdb lists only in-frame clones, some missing. The data show fewer than 75,000 clones, with less than 80% seen just once and 2% to 3% held by the top ten.

This sequence joins TRBV4-3 and TRBJ2-2; D unresolved. Sequenced material: CD4+ T cells from PBMCs cultured without peptide, taken after COVID-19 vaccination. The source is a human donor who received a COVID-19 vaccine. CDR3: CASSQNRLTNTGELFF. Written as DNA, the CDR3 is TGCGCCAGCAGCCAGAATAGACTCACGAACACCGGGGAGCTGTTTTTT.